Listed below are T cell receptor beta chains from one sample, sequenced in a study of blood T cell repertoires in COVID-19. The method was immunoSEQ multiplex PCR; TCRdb's version includes in-frame clones alone and lacks a portion of them. The data contain under 130,000 clones, around 86% of them singletons. Specimen: peripheral blood. The receptor source for this set is a man of 80 years or more with acute or convalescent COVID-19. Each CDR3 is given with its conserved first and last residue. A D gene is named only where the DNA matches it firmly. Not all rows give a size; the values are once, few, many and, for expanded clones, a class.

D gene,V gene,J gene,clone size,CDR3 DNA,CDR3 protein
TRBD1,TRBV7-9,TRBJ2-3,.,TGTGCCAGCAGCTTAGCCGGGACAGGGTCATTCAATACGCAGTATTTT,CASSLAGTGSFNTQYF
.,TRBV5-4,TRBJ2-3,.,TGTGCCAGCAGCTTGGGGGGCCGGGGCACACAGGGTACGCAGTATTTT,CASSLGGRGTQGTQYF
TRBD1,TRBV5-1,TRBJ1-1,.,TGCGCCAGCCAACTTGGGACAGGGACCACTGAAGCTTTCTTT,CASQLGTGTTEAFF
.,TRBV12-3/TRBV12-4,TRBJ2-5,.,TGTGCCAGCAGTGTTGACAGGCAAGAGACCCAGTACTTC,CASSVDRQETQYF
TRBD1,TRBV2,TRBJ1-3,once,TGTGCCAGCAGTTTTCTTCACGGGACAGGGGCTGGAAACACCATATATTTT,CASSFLHGTGAGNTIYF
.,TRBV30,TRBJ1-1,once,TGTGCCTGGAGTGTTGGGCCGAACACTGAAGCTTTCTTT,CAWSVGPNTEAFF
.,TRBV7-2,TRBJ1-5,.,TGTGCCAGCAGCTTAGGTCCGGAGCAGCCCCAGCATTTT,CASSLGPEQPQHF
TRBD2,TRBV6-5,TRBJ2-7,.,TGTGCCAGCAGCCCAGGACTAGCGGGAGTATACGAGCAGTACTTC,CASSPGLAGVYEQYF
TRBD1,TRBV2,TRBJ2-3,.,TGTGCCAGCAGTCTGGACAGGGGCAGCACAGATACGCAGTATTTT,CASSLDRGSTDTQYF
.,TRBV6-6,TRBJ1-5,.,TGTGCCAGCAGTTACACAGGGAGCAATCAGCCCCAGCATTTT,CASSYTGSNQPQHF
.,TRBV3-1/TRBV3-2,TRBJ2-7,.,TGTGCCAGCAGCCCCTTAGCGAGAGCAAGGGACGAGCAGTACTTC,CASSPLARARDEQYF
.,TRBV7-3,TRBJ2-5,.,TGTGCCAGCAGCCTAGGGACTGTTATGGGAGAGACCCAGTACTTC,CASSLGTVMGETQYF
.,TRBV15,TRBJ2-5,.,TGTGCCACCAGCACCTACAGGTCTAAAGAGACCCAGTACTTC,CATSTYRSKETQYF
TRBD2,TRBV9,TRBJ2-5,.,TGTGCCAGCAGCGCGTCCGGGACTAGCGGCGAGACCCAGTACTTC,CASSASGTSGETQYF
.,TRBV11-2,TRBJ1-1,.,TGTGCCAGCAGCTCCACAGGGTTGACTGAAGCTTTCTTT,CASSSTGLTEAFF
.,TRBV25-1,TRBJ1-1,once,TGTGCCAGCAGTAGGCCAGGGCTTAACACTGAAGCTTTCTTT,CASSRPGLNTEAFF
TRBD1,TRBV4-1,TRBJ2-6,.,TGCGCCAGCAGCCAAGGGACAGGGACCTCTGGGGCCAACGTCCTGACTTTC,CASSQGTGTSGANVLTF
TRBD2,TRBV6-2/TRBV6-3,TRBJ2-7,.,TGTGCCAGCAGTTACTCGGGTCGGGAGGGCTCCTACGAGCAGTACTTC,CASSYSGREGSYEQYF
.,TRBV18,TRBJ1-5,.,TGTGCCAGCTCACCACCAGCAGGGACTAATCAGCCCCAGCATTTT,CASSPPAGTNQPQHF
.,TRBV5-1,TRBJ1-1,.,TGCGCCAGCAGTTCCGATACTAGGGCGGGGGCTGAAGCTTTCTTT,CASSSDTRAGAEAFF
TRBD2,TRBV19,TRBJ2-1,.,TGTGCCAGTAGAAACTCAAAACTAGCGGGGACCTACAATGAGCAGTTCTTC,CASRNSKLAGTYNEQFF
TRBD1,TRBV6-6,TRBJ1-6,.,TGTGCCAGCAGTCCACTACGGACAGGAGATAATTCACCCCTCCACTTT,CASSPLRTGDNSPLHF
TRBD1,TRBV28,TRBJ1-4,.,TGTGCCAGCAATCCGGGACAGGGGGTTGAAAAACTGTTTTTT,CASNPGQGVEKLFF
.,TRBV4-1,TRBJ2-1,.,TGCGCCAGCAGCCAAGATTCCTCGGGAATTCGTTCCTACAATGAGCAGTTCTTC,CASSQDSSGIRSYNEQFF
.,TRBV18,TRBJ1-1,.,TGTGCCAGCTCACCCAGCGGGGGTGGCACTGAAGCTTTCTTT,CASSPSGGGTEAFF
TRBD1,TRBV5-4,TRBJ1-1,.,TGTGCCAGCAGCTCCCCGGGACAGGGCTCCACTGAAGCTTTCTTT,CASSSPGQGSTEAFF
.,TRBV9,TRBJ2-7,few,TGTGCCAGCAGCCCCAGAAGCGCCCCTTACTACGAGCAGTACTTC,CASSPRSAPYYEQYF
TRBD2,TRBV20-1,TRBJ2-7,.,TGCAGTGCTAGTCAACTAGCGAGAACCTACGAGCAGTACTTC,CSASQLARTYEQYF
.,TRBV7-2,TRBJ1-6,few,TGTGCCAGCAGCTTAGATCGGCCAGGAACAAATTCACCCCTCCACTTT,CASSLDRPGTNSPLHF
TRBD2,TRBV28,TRBJ2-1,once,TGTGCCAGCAGTCACCGCGGGAGGCCGCAGTTCTTC,CASSHRGRPQFF
TRBD1,TRBV4-3,TRBJ2-6,.,TGCGCCAGCAGCCAAGATCCGGGACAGACGACCTCTGGGGCCAACGTCCTGACTTTC,CASSQDPGQTTSGANVLTF
.,TRBV23-1,TRBJ2-3,.,TGCGCCAGCAGTCAAGGGGCCGCAGACGGCACAGATACGCAGTATTTT,CASSQGAADGTDTQYF
.,TRBV6-2/TRBV6-3,TRBJ1-1,.,TGTGCCAGCAGTTATTACAGGTTTGAAGCTTTCTTT,CASSYYRFEAFF
.,TRBV9,TRBJ2-6,.,TGTGCCAGCAGCGTACTCCTTTTTGGGGCCAACGTCCTGACTTTC,CASSVLLFGANVLTF
TRBD1,TRBV5-1,TRBJ2-1,.,TGCGCCAGCAGCCTACAGGGGGTTGACAATGAGCAGTTCTTC,CASSLQGVDNEQFF
TRBD1,TRBV5-6,TRBJ1-1,.,TGTGCCAGCAGCTTGGTTGACAGGGGGAACACTGAAGCTTTCTTT,CASSLVDRGNTEAFF
TRBD1,TRBV5-1,TRBJ2-1,.,TGCGCCAGCAGCTTACGTCCGGGACAGGGGGTCCCACACAATGAGCAGTTCTTC,CASSLRPGQGVPHNEQFF
TRBD2,TRBV28,TRBJ2-3,.,TGTGCCAGCAGTTCTAGCGGGGCGGGCACAGATACGCAGTATTTT,CASSSSGAGTDTQYF
TRBD2,TRBV7-9,TRBJ2-3,once,TGTGCCAGCAGCCAGGGACTAGCGGGAGGAGCAGATACGCAGTATTTT,CASSQGLAGGADTQYF
TRBD1,TRBV28,TRBJ2-2,.,TGTGCCAGCAGTTCGACAGGGGGTAAGACCGGGGAGCTGTTTTTT,CASSSTGGKTGELFF
.,TRBV6-5,TRBJ2-1,.,TGTGCCAGCACCAACCCCCTGGAGGGGAACAATGAGCAGTTCTTC,CASTNPLEGNNEQFF
TRBD2,TRBV18,TRBJ2-7,.,TGTGCCAGCTCACCAGTACTAGCGGTGACCTACGAGCAGTACTTC,CASSPVLAVTYEQYF
TRBD2,TRBV5-5,TRBJ2-3,.,TGTGCCAGCAGCATTAGCGGGAGTTTCCCAGATACGCAGTATTTT,CASSISGSFPDTQYF
.,TRBV12-5,TRBJ2-7,.,TGTGCTACAAAACCCGGCGGTTCCTACGAGCAGTACTTC,CATKPGGSYEQYF
.,TRBV18,TRBJ1-1,.,TGTGCCAGCGCAGACAGCCGAAGTGAAGCTTTCTTT,CASADSRSEAFF
.,TRBV19,TRBJ1-2,.,TGTGCCAGTAATCGGGGGGGGACCTATGGCTACACCTTC,CASNRGGTYGYTF
TRBD2,TRBV7-8,TRBJ2-7,.,TGTGCCAGCAGCGGGGGGGGGACCACCTACGAGCAGTACTTC,CASSGGGTTYEQYF
TRBD1,TRBV4-2,TRBJ2-7,.,TGTGCCAGCAGCCAAGGGGACAGGGTTTACGAGCAGTACTTC,CASSQGDRVYEQYF
TRBD1,TRBV28,TRBJ2-2,few,TGTGCCAGCAGTCCCCACAGGGGAGGGGAGCTGTTTTTT,CASSPHRGGELFF
TRBD1,TRBV5-1,TRBJ1-3,.,TGCGCCAGCAGCCCCGGACAGGCCAAGCCCTCTGGAAACACCATATATTTT,CASSPGQAKPSGNTIYF
TRBD2,TRBV18,TRBJ2-1,.,TGTGCCAGCTCACTAGGACTAGCGGAGCAGTTCTTC,CASSLGLAEQFF
.,TRBV7-9,TRBJ1-3,.,TGTGCCAGCAGCGATATCCAGACAGCCTCTGGAAACACCATATATTTT,CASSDIQTASGNTIYF
TRBD2,TRBV30,TRBJ2-6,.,TGTGCCTGGACCTCCCGGGGGGTTTTCCAGAGCTCTGGGGCCAACGTCCTGACTTTC,CAWTSRGVFQSSGANVLTF
TRBD1,TRBV20-1,TRBJ1-2,.,TGCAGTGCTAGTGAACAGGGGTTCAAGAGCTACACCTTC,CSASEQGFKSYTF